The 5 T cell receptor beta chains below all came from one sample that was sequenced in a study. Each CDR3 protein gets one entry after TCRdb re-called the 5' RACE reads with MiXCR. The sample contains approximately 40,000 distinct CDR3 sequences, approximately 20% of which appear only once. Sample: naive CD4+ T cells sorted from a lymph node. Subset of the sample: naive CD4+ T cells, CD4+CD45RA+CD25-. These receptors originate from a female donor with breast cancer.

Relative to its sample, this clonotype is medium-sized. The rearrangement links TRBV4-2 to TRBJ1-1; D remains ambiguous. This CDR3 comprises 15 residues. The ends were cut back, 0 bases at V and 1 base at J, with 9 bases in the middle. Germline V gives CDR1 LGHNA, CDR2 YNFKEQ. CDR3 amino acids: CASSQDSAGNTEAFF. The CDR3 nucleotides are TGTGCCAGCAGCCAAGATTCGGCAGGGAACACTGAAGCTTTCTTT.

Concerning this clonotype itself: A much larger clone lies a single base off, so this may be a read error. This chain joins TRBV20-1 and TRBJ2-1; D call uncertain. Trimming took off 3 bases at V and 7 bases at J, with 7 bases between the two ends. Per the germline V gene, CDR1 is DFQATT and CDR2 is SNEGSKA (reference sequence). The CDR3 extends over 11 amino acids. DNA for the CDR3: TGCAGTGCTAGTATCGCGAATGAGCAGTTCTTC. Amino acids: CSASIANEQFF.

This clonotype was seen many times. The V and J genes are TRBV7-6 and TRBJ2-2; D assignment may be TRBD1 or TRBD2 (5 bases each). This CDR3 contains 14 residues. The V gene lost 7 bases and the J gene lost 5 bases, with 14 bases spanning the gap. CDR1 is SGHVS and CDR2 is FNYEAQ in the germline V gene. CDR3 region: CASKRDPGTGELFF. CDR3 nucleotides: TGTGCCAGCAAACGGGACCCTGGGACCGGGGAGCTGTTTTTT.

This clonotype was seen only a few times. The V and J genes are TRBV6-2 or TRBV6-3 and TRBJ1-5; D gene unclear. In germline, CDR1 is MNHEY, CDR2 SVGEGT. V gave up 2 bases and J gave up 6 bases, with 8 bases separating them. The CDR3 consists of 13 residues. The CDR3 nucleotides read TGTGCCAGCAGTTACGCCGCGGGTCAGCCCCAGCATTTT. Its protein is CASSYAAGQPQHF.

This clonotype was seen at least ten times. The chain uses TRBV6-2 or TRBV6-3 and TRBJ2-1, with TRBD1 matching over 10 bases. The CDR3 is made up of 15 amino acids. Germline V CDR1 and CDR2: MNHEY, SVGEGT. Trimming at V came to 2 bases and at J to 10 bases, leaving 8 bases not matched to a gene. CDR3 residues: CASSYARTGGGEQFF. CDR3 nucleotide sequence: TGTGCCAGCAGTTACGCCCGGACAGGGGGTGGGGAGCAGTTCTTC.